This TCR beta chain was recorded in a study of blood T cell repertoires in COVID-19. Turning to the study itself: The United States, Italy and Spain were the sources of the acute and convalescent COVID-19 samples. From T cells, B-cell-depleted T cells, or PBMCs came the material, which was cDNA or gDNA.

In the study's own analysis: The authors estimated nucleated cell counts from reference gene primer amplification. Sequenced by immunoSEQ multiplex PCR; TCRdb stores in-frame clones only, minus some. The V and J calls and clone size come from that table; D and trimming were worked out from the DNA. The sample lists 62,000 or so clones; 88% were seen once. The CDR3 covers 20 residues. Trimming cost V 6 bases and J 5 bases; bases outside gene matches: 21. CDR1 MDHEN and CDR2 SYDVKM come from the germline V gene. This clone is a singleton in its sample. The TCR originated in a human donor in a cohort sampled during active COVID-19. The chain links TRBV28 to TRBJ2-1, with 11 bases that match TRBD2. The specimen sequenced was peripheral blood. CDR3 coding DNA: TGTGCCAGCAGACGTCACCCCAGAGAGGGACTAGCGGTGTTTCACAATGAGCAGTTCTTC. It yields the protein CASRRHPREGLAVFHNEQFF.